This T cell receptor (beta chain) was found in a study of long-term antiretroviral therapy in people with HIV. Overall study results and limits: The ART regimens used between the mid-2000s and the late 2010s may be less effective than current ones.

Participants with HIV, all of them, were treated in the United States. The libraries were made with immunoSEQ v3.0 at survey level. A per-sample goal of roughly 40,000-50,000 T-cell genomes was targeted by sequencing. TCRdb's copy holds only in-frame clones and misses some; the assay was immunoSEQ multiplex PCR. The repertoire includes fewer than 25,000 clones, around 84% of them detected once, and about 18% sits in the top ten. Trimming left V 1 base short and J 0 bases short, with 16 bases between. This CDR3 is built from 17 residues. From germline, CDR1 is MGHRA and CDR2 YSYEKL. This clone is a singleton in its sample. Its target is not known.

Material: unsorted PBMCs, obtained 0.1 years before starting antiretroviral therapy. The receptor was isolated from a man aged 18 to 30 with HIV. This sequence joins TRBV4-1 and TRBJ2-7; no firm D call. The CDR3 DNA follows: TGCGCCAGCAGCCAAGTGCAGACCAAGGTGACCTCCTACGAGCAGTACTTC. This gives the protein CASSQVQTKVTSYEQYF.